This T cell receptor (beta chain) derives from a study of shared clonotypes between healthy human individuals. Trimming took off 4 bases at V and 7 bases at J, with 13 bases between the two ends. The V gene's germline CDR1 is MNHEY and CDR2 SMNVEV (reference sequence). The CDR3 runs to 13 residues. The test was conducted at deep level. TCRdb's table, derived via immunoSEQ multiplex PCR, lists solely in-frame clones and lacks some. Of 760,000 or so clones listed, around 96% are singletons. A note on this clone: The target antigen is unknown.

General observations from the study: When compared with the clonotypes that were shared by all four sorted-subset donors, the non-shared clonotypes turned out to have lower generation probabilities. Sampling was confined to blood; repertoires within tissues likely differ.

Naive CD8 cells lacked CD45RO, underwent positive selection for CCR7 and left out terminally differentiated effector memory CD45RA+ cells. This rearrangement joins TRBV27 to TRBJ1-2, with D uncertain. This TCR came from a man aged 30 to 39 in good health. Material: naive CD8+ T cells sorted from blood. In DNA, the CDR3 is TGTGCCAGCAGTTCGGGGAGTGGAGGTGGCTACACCTTC. Encoded protein: CASSSGSGGGYTF.